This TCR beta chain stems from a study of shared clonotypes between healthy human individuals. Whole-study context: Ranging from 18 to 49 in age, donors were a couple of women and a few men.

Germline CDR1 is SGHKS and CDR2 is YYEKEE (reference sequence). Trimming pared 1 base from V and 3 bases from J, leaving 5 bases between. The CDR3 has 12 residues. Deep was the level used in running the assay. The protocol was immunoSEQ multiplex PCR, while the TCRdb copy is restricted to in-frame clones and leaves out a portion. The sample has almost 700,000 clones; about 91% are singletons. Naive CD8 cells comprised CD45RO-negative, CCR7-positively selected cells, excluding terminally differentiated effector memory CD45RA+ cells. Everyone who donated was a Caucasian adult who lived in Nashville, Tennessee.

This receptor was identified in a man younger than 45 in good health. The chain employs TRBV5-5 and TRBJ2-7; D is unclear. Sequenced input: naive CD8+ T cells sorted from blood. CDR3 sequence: CASSLLDYEQYF. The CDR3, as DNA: TGTGCCAGCAGCTTGTTAGACTACGAGCAGTACTTC.